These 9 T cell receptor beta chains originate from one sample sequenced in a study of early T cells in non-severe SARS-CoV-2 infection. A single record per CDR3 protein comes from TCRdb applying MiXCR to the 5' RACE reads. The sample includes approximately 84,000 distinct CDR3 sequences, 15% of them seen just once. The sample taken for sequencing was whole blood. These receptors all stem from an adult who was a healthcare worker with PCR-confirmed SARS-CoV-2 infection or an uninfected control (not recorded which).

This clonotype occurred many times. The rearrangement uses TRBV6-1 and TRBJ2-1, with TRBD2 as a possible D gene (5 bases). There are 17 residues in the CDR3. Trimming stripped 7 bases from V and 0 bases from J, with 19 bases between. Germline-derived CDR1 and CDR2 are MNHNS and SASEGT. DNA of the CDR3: TGTGCCAGCACCAGGACCCGGGAACCCAGCTCCTACAATGAGCAGTTCTTC. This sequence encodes CASTRTREPSSYNEQFF.

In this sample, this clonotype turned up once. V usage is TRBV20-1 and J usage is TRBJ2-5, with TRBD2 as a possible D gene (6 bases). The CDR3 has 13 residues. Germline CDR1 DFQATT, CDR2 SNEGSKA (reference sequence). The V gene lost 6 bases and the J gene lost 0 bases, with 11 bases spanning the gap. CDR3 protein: CSATRDYQETQYF. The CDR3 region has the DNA TGCAGTGCAACCCGGGACTACCAAGAGACCCAGTACTTC.

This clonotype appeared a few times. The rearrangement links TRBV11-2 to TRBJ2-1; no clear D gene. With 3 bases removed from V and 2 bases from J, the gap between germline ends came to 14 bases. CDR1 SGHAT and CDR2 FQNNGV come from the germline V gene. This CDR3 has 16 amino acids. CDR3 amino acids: CASSFSRTPPYNEQFF. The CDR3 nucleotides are TGTGCCAGCAGCTTTAGCAGGACGCCCCCCTACAATGAGCAGTTCTTC.

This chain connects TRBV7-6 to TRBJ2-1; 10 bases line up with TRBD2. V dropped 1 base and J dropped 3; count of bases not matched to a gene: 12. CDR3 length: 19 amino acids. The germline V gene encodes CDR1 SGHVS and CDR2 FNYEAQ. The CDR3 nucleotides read TGTGCCAGCAGCTTAGTACGGCTAGCGGGAGATGCTTTCTACAATGAGCAGTTCTTC. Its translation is CASSLVRLAGDAFYNEQFF.

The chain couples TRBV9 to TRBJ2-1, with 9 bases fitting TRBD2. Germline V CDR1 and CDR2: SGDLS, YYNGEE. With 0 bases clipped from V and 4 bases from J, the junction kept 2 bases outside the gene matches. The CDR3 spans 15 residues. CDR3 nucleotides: TGTGCCAGCAGCGTAGGACTAGCGGAATACAATGAGCAGTTCTTC. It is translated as CASSVGLAEYNEQFF.

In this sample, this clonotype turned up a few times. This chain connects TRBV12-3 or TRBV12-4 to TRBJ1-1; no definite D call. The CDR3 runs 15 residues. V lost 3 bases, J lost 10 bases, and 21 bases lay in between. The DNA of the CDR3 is TGTGCCAGCAGTTTTGAATTAGTGGGATCACGGGTAGCTTTCTTT. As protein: CASSFELVGSRVAFF.

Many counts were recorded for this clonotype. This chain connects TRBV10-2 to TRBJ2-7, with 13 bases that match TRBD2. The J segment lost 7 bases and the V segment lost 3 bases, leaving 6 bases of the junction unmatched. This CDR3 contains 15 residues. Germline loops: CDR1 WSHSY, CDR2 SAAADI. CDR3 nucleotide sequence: TGCGCCAGCAGTGACCCCGGACTAGCGGGAGTAGAGCAGTACTTC. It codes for CASSDPGLAGVEQYF.

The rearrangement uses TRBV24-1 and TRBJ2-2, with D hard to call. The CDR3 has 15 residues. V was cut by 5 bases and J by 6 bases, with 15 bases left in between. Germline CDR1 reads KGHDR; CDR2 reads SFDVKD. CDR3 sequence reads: CATSGRPLGPGELFF. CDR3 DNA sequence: TGTGCCACCAGTGGAAGGCCACTGGGCCCCGGGGAGCTGTTTTTT.

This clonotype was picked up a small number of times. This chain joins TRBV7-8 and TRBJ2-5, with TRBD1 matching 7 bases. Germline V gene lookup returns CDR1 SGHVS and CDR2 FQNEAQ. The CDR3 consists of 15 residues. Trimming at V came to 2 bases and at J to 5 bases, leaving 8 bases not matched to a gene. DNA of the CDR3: TGTGCCAGCAGCTTACCCGAGGGGGCGACGGAGACCCAGTACTTC. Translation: CASSLPEGATETQYF. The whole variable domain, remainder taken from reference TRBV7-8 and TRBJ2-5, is GAGVSQSPRYKVAKRGQDVALRCDPISGHVSLFWYQQALGQGPEFLTYFQNEAQLDKSGLPSDRFFAERPEGSVSTLKIQRTQQEDSAVYLCASSLPEGATETQYFGPGTRLLVL.